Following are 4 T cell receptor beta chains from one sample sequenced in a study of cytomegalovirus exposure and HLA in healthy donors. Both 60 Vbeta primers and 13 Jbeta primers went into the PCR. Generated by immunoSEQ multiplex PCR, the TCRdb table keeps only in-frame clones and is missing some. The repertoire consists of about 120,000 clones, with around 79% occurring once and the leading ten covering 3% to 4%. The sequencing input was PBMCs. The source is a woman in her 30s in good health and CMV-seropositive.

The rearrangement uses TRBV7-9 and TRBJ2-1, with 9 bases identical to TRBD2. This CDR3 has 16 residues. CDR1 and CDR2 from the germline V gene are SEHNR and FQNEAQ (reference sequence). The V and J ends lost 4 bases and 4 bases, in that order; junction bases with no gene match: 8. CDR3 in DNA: TGTGCCAGCAGCTATCATGGCAGCGGGGGGTACAATGAGCAGTTCTTC. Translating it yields CASSYHGSGGYNEQFF.

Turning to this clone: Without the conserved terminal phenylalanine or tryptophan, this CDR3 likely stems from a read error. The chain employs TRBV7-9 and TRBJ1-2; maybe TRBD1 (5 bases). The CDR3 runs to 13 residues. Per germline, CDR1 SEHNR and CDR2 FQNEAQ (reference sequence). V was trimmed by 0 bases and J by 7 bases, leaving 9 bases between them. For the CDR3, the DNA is TGTGCCAGCAGCTTAGCGGGACTGGGTGGCTACACCCTC. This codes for CASSLAGLGGYTL.

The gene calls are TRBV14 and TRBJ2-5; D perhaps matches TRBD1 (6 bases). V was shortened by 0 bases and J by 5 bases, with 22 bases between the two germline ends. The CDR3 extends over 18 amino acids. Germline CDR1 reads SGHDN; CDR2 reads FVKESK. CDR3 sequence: CASSQEWRVTGIVETQYF. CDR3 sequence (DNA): TGTGCCAGCAGCCAAGAGTGGCGGGTTACAGGGATCGTGGAGACCCAGTACTTC.

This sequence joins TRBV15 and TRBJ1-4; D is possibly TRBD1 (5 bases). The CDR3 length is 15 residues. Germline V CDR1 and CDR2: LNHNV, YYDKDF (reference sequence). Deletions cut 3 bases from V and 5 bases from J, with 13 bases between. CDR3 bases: TGTGCCACCAGCAGGCCCCAAGGGGCGAATGAAAAACTGTTTTTT. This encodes CATSRPQGANEKLFF.